One sample yielded the 16 T cell receptor beta chains listed below, sequenced in a study of CXCR3-negative and CXCR3-positive naive CD8 T cells. Regarding the study as a whole: Naive cells with CXCR3 showed TRB CDR3s that were more hydrophobic than those in CXCR3-negative naive cells.

Their antigens remain unidentified. Each TRB cDNA library was prepared by 5' RACE (with UMI labels). No DNA is given; TCRdb re-called the 5' RACE reads and lists each CDR3 protein once. The table lists some 140,000 distinct CDR3 sequences, with just under 0.5% in the top ten. Sequencing input: naive CXCR3+ CD8+ T cells from blood. Subset described: CD45RO-CCR7+CD27+CD95- naive CD8+ T cells expressing CXCR3 (TNR3+). The receptors originated from a human donor in good health. Some clones in this sample may be carry-over from other donors' samples.

The chain links TRBV9 to TRBJ1-3. This CDR3 is built from 17 residues. Germline V CDR1 and CDR2: SGDLS, YYNGEE. The CDR3 sequence: CVSSGTGKDRSGNTIYF.

This rearrangement joins TRBV5-1 to TRBJ2-3; with no DNA, the TCRdb D assignment of TRBD2 cannot be verified. The CDR3 has 16 amino acids. Germline values: CDR1 SGHRS, CDR2 YFSETQ. The chain's CDR3 is CASSRPTSGETDTQYF. Looking up the rest from reference TRBV5-1 and TRBJ2-3 gives the full variable domain: KAGVTQTPRYLIKTRGQQVTLSCSPISGHRSVSWYQQTPGQGLQFLFEYFSETQRNKGNFPGRFSGRQFSNSRSEMNVSTLELGDSALYLCASSRPTSGETDTQYFGPGTRLTVL.

V and J are TRBV6-1 and TRBJ1-5. Germline V gene sequence: CDR1 MNHNS, CDR2 SASEGT. The CDR3 contains 12 residues. CDR3: CASSELSQPQHF.

V gene TRBV29-1 combines with J gene TRBJ1-2. The CDR3 has 12 amino acids. Germline CDR1 is SQVTM and CDR2 is ANQGSEA. The chain's CDR3 is CSVAQTNYGYTF.

The chain has TRBV4-2 and TRBJ1-5; TCRdb gives TRBD1 as the D gene, but with no DNA this cannot be confirmed. Germline-derived CDR1 and CDR2 are LGHNA and YNFKEQ. The CDR3 runs to 16 residues. CDR3 residues: CASSQERGISNQPQHF.

This chain joins TRBV27 and TRBJ2-7; checking the TCRdb D call of TRBD2 is not possible without DNA. The germline gives CDR1 MNHEY, CDR2 SMNVEV (reference sequence). The CDR3 is made up of 19 amino acids. The CDR3 sequence: CASSMTGAWTSGRKDEQYF.

The chain links TRBV29-1 to TRBJ1-1. Germline CDR1 and CDR2: SQVTM and ANQGSEA. The CDR3 contains 12 residues. Here the CDR3 reads CSVEDLQGEVFF.

This rearrangement joins TRBV13 to TRBJ1-6. The CDR3 is 16 residues long. Germline V gene lookup returns CDR1 PRHDT and CDR2 FYEKMQ (reference sequence). The CDR3 loop reads CASSLEGSSYNSPLHF.

This chain joins TRBV4-1 and TRBJ1-1. The CDR3 contains 16 residues. The germline V gene encodes CDR1 MGHRA and CDR2 YSYEKL. CDR3 region: CASSQDIGILNIEAFF.

The chain carries TRBV24-1 and TRBJ2-1; TCRdb designates TRBD2, a call that cannot be tested without DNA. Looked up from germline, CDR1 is KGHDR and CDR2 is SFDVKD. The CDR3 has 16 amino acids. The CDR3 sequence: CATSDGPGSSYNEQFF.

The chain is built from TRBV7-9 and TRBJ2-7. The CDR3 covers 13 residues. The germline CDR1 and CDR2 sequences are SEHNR and FQNEAQ (reference sequence). The CDR3 here is CASSPTLPGEQYF.

The chain joins TRBV4-1 to TRBJ2-1; TCRdb's D gene call, TRBD2, goes unchecked for lack of DNA. This CDR3 comprises 17 residues. Germline CDR1 is MGHRA and CDR2 is YSYEKL. CDR3 sequence reads: CASSQSLAGGFNDEQFF.

The chain uses TRBV28 and TRBJ1-1; there is no DNA to check the TCRdb D call of TRBD1. This CDR3 is built from 14 residues. The germline V gene encodes CDR1 MDHEN and CDR2 SYDVKM. The CDR3 spells CASSPDRMNTEAFF.

The chain has TRBV7-9 and TRBJ1-1; lacking DNA, the TRBD1 call made by TCRdb goes unchecked. From germline, CDR1 is SEHNR and CDR2 FQNEAQ (reference sequence). CDR3 length: 13 residues. The CDR3 loop reads CASSLGQGLEAFF.

The chain links TRBV27 to TRBJ1-4. The CDR3 loop spans 17 amino acids. The germline V gene encodes CDR1 MNHEY and CDR2 SMNVEV (reference sequence). The CDR3 is CASSLFSVGGPNEKLFF.

CDR3: CASSTRTEVSEQYF. This chain uses TRBV28 with TRBJ2-7; TCRdb names TRBD2, which stays unverified in the absence of DNA. CDR1 is MDHEN, CDR2 SYDVKM, per germline. CDR3 length: 14 amino acids.